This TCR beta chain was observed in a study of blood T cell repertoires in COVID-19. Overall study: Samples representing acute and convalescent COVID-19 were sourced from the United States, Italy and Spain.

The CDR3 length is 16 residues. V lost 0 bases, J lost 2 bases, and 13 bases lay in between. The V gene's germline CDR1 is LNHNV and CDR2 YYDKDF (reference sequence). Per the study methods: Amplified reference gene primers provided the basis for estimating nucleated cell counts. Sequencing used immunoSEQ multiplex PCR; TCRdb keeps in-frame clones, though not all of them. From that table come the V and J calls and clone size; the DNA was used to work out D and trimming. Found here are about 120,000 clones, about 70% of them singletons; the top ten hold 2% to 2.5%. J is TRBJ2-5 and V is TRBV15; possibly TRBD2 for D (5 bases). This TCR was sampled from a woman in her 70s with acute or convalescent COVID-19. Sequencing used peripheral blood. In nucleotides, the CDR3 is TGTGCCACCAGCAGAGATGGTGGAGGATATCAAGAGACCCAGTACTTC. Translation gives CATSRDGGGYQETQYF. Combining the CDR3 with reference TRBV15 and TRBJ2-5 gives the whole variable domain DAMVIQNPRYQVTQFGKPVTLSCSQTLNHNVMYWYQQKSSQAPKLLFHYYDKDFNNEADTPDNFQSRRPNTSFCFLDIRSPGLGDTAMYLCATSRDGGGYQETQYFGPGTRLLVL.